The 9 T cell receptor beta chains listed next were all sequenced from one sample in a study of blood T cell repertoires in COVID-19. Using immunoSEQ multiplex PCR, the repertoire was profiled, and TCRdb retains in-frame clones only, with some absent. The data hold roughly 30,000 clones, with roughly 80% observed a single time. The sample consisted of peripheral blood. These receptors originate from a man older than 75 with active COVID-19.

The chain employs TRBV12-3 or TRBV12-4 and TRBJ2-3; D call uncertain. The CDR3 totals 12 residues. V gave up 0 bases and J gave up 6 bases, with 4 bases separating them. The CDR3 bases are TGTGCCAGCAGTTTAGCCGCGGATACGCAGTATTTT. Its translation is CASSLAADTQYF.

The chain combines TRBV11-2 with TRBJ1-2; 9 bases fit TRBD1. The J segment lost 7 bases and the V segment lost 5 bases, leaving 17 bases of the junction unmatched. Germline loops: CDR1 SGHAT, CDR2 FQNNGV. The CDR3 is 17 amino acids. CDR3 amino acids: CASSDNGRDRARGGYTF. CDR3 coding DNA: TGTGCCAGCAGCGACAACGGCCGGGACAGGGCGCGCGGTGGCTACACCTTC.

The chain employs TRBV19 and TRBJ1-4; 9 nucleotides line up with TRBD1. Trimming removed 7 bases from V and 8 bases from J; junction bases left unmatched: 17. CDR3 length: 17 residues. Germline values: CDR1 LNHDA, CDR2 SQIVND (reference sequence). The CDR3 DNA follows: TGTGCCAGTACCCCTGGGACAGGGTTTTTTGAAAGGGAAAAACTGTTTTTT. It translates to CASTPGTGFFEREKLFF.

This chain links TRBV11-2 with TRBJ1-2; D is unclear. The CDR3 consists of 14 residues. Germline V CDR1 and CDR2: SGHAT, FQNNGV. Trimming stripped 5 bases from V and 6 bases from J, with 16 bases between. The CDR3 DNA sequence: TGTGCCAGCAGCGAGGGCGGGGTAAATGATGGCTACACCTTC. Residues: CASSEGGVNDGYTF.

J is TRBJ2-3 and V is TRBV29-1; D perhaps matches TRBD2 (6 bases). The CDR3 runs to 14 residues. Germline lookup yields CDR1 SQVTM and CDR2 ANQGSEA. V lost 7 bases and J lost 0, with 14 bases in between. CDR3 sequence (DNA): TGCAGCGCCGATGGAGGGCTTAGCACAGATACGCAGTATTTT. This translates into CSADGGLSTDTQYF.

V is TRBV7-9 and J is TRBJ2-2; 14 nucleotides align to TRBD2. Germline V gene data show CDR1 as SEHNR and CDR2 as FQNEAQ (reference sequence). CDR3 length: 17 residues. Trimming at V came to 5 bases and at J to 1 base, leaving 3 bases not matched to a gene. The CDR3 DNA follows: TGTGCCAGCAGCCCCGGGACTAGCGGGGGGAACACCGGGGAGCTGTTTTTT. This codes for CASSPGTSGGNTGELFF.

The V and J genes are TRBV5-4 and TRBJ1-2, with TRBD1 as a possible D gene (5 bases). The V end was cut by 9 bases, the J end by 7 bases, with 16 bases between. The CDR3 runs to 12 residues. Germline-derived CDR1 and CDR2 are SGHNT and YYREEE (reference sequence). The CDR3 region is CAMLGGAVGYTF. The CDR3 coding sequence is TGTGCCATGCTCGGTGGGGCAGTTGGCTACACCTTC.

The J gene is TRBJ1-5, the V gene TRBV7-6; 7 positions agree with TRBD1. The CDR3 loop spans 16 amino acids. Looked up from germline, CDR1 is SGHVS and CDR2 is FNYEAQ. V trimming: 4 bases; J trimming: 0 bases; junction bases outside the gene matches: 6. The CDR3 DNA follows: TGTGCCAGCAGCTATGGGACAGCTGATAGCAATCAGCCCCAGCATTTT. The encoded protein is CASSYGTADSNQPQHF.

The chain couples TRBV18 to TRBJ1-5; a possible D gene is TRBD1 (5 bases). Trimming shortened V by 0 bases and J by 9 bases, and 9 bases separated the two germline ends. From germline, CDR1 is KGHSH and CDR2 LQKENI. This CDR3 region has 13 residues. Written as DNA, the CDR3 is TGTGCCAGCTCACCACCAGCCGGGGGGCCCCAGCATTTT. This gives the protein CASSPPAGGPQHF.